Listed below are T cell receptor beta chains from one sample, sequenced in a study of shared clonotypes between healthy human individuals. Method: immunoSEQ multiplex PCR; TCRdb's copy keeps in-frame clones and lacks some. The repertoire consists of about 2.4 million clones, with more than 80% occurring once and the leading ten covering more than 0.12%. Material: naive CD4+ T cells sorted from blood. The receptors were gathered from a man aged 18 to 29 in good health. Each CDR3 is given with its conserved first and last residue. D genes are given only for firm matches. Expanded clones get a size class; other rows say once, few or many, or leave the size out.

CDR3nt: TGTGCCAGCAGCAAGACAGGGTGGGACGAAAAACTGTTTTTT; CDR3aa: CASSKTGWDEKLFF; abundance: once; d_gene: TRBD1; j_gene: TRBJ1-4; v_gene: TRBV11-2
CDR3nt: TGTGCCAGCAGCTTCCCTAGGGGGGGTGCTACCAAAAACATTCAGTACTTC; CDR3aa: CASSFPRGGATKNIQYF; abundance: .; d_gene: .; j_gene: TRBJ2-4; v_gene: TRBV7-2
CDR3nt: TGTGCCATCAGCCAACAGGGCTTCGACACTGAAGCTTTCTTT; CDR3aa: CAISQQGFDTEAFF; abundance: .; d_gene: .; j_gene: TRBJ1-1; v_gene: TRBV10-3
CDR3nt: TGTGCCAGCAGCGCACAGGGGACCTACGAGCAGTACTTC; CDR3aa: CASSAQGTYEQYF; abundance: few; d_gene: TRBD1; j_gene: TRBJ2-7; v_gene: TRBV11-2
CDR3nt: TGTGCCAGCTCACCGGATCTGAACACTGAAGCTTTCTTT; CDR3aa: CASSPDLNTEAFF; abundance: .; d_gene: .; j_gene: TRBJ1-1; v_gene: TRBV18
CDR3nt: TGTGCCAGCAGCGTACAATACACAGGCTCCTACAATGAGCAGTTCTTC; CDR3aa: CASSVQYTGSYNEQFF; abundance: .; d_gene: .; j_gene: TRBJ2-1; v_gene: TRBV9
CDR3nt: TGTGCCAGCAGTCTAGAACTTCTAAACACTGAAGCTTTCTTT; CDR3aa: CASSLELLNTEAFF; abundance: .; d_gene: .; j_gene: TRBJ1-1; v_gene: TRBV6-1
CDR3nt: TGTGCCAGCAGTGGAAGAATGAGCGGGAGGTCATCCACCGGGGAGCTGTTTTTT; CDR3aa: CASSGRMSGRSSTGELFF; abundance: .; d_gene: TRBD2; j_gene: TRBJ2-2; v_gene: TRBV2
CDR3nt: TGTGCCAGCAGGGGATACGAGCAGTACTTC; CDR3aa: CASRGYEQYF; abundance: .; d_gene: .; j_gene: TRBJ2-7; v_gene: TRBV28
CDR3nt: TGTGCCAGCAGCCCTTTTCTAGCGGGGTACAATGAGCAGTTCTTC; CDR3aa: CASSPFLAGYNEQFF; abundance: once; d_gene: TRBD2; j_gene: TRBJ2-1; v_gene: TRBV9
CDR3nt: TGTGCCAGCAGCGTACAGACAGACACTGAAGCTTTCTTT; CDR3aa: CASSVQTDTEAFF; abundance: .; d_gene: .; j_gene: TRBJ1-1; v_gene: TRBV7-3
CDR3nt: TGTGCCAGCAGTGAACAGGGGTTCTCCTACGAGCAGTACTTC; CDR3aa: CASSEQGFSYEQYF; abundance: once; d_gene: .; j_gene: TRBJ2-7; v_gene: TRBV25-1
CDR3nt: TGCGCCAGCAGCTTCGGAGCGGGAGGGAGTACAGATACGCAGTATTTT; CDR3aa: CASSFGAGGSTDTQYF; abundance: .; d_gene: TRBD2; j_gene: TRBJ2-3; v_gene: TRBV5-1
CDR3nt: TGTGCCATGGGAGGACAGATCAATCAGCCCCAGCATTTT; CDR3aa: CAMGGQINQPQHF; abundance: .; d_gene: .; j_gene: TRBJ1-5; v_gene: TRBV10-3
CDR3nt: TGTGCCAGCAGTGATGCCAGGGTAGGGGAAAAACTGTTTTTT; CDR3aa: CASSDARVGEKLFF; abundance: .; d_gene: .; j_gene: TRBJ1-4; v_gene: TRBV2
CDR3nt: TGTGCCAGCAGTGGTACAGGGGGCCCGCAAGAGACCCAGTACTTC; CDR3aa: CASSGTGGPQETQYF; abundance: once; d_gene: TRBD1; j_gene: TRBJ2-5; v_gene: TRBV6-1
CDR3nt: TGTGCCAGCAGCTCCATGGCCCCTGGAAGGGCCTACGAGCAGTACTTC; CDR3aa: CASSSMAPGRAYEQYF; abundance: .; d_gene: .; j_gene: TRBJ2-7; v_gene: TRBV5-6
CDR3nt: TGTGCCAGCAGCTTAGTGGGGAGGGGGTCTAGCGGCAATACCGTCGGGACCCAGTACTTC; CDR3aa: CASSLVGRGSSGNTVGTQYF; abundance: .; d_gene: .; j_gene: TRBJ2-5; v_gene: TRBV7-6
CDR3nt: TGTGCCAGCAGTGAAAGGACTCCGTACGAGCAGTACTTC; CDR3aa: CASSERTPYEQYF; abundance: .; d_gene: .; j_gene: TRBJ2-7; v_gene: TRBV6-1
CDR3nt: TGCGCCAGCAGCCAAGAGGGGACACGGAATCAGCCCCAGCATTTT; CDR3aa: CASSQEGTRNQPQHF; abundance: .; d_gene: .; j_gene: TRBJ1-5; v_gene: TRBV4-3
CDR3nt: TGTGCCTGGATCCGGATGCGGGAGAGTAGCACAGATACGCAGTATTTT; CDR3aa: CAWIRMRESSTDTQYF; abundance: .; d_gene: TRBD2; j_gene: TRBJ2-3; v_gene: TRBV30
CDR3nt: TGTGCCTGGAGTAGAGGGATCTCCTACGAGCAGTACTTC; CDR3aa: CAWSRGISYEQYF; abundance: .; d_gene: .; j_gene: TRBJ2-7; v_gene: TRBV30
CDR3nt: TGTGCCAGCAGCTCGCCCCGCCGGGCAGACTATGGCTACACCTTC; CDR3aa: CASSSPRRADYGYTF; abundance: .; d_gene: .; j_gene: TRBJ1-2; v_gene: TRBV7-9
CDR3nt: TGTGCCAGCAGCTTAAAGAAACAGGGAGCCGGGGAGCTGTTTTTT; CDR3aa: CASSLKKQGAGELFF; abundance: .; d_gene: .; j_gene: TRBJ2-2; v_gene: TRBV5-4
CDR3nt: TGTGCCAGCCTCCTTTTGAGGAGCTCCTATAATTCACCCCTCCACTTT; CDR3aa: CASLLLRSSYNSPLHF; abundance: .; d_gene: .; j_gene: TRBJ1-6; v_gene: TRBV28
CDR3nt: TGTGCCAGCAGCTTACGGCCGCGGACAGGACAGCCGGACGAGCAGTACTTC; CDR3aa: CASSLRPRTGQPDEQYF; abundance: .; d_gene: TRBD1; j_gene: TRBJ2-7; v_gene: TRBV7-9
CDR3nt: TGCGCCAGCAGCCCGGGACTAGCGGGGGGCCGGAACACCGGGGAGCTGTTTTTT; CDR3aa: CASSPGLAGGRNTGELFF; abundance: once; d_gene: TRBD2; j_gene: TRBJ2-2; v_gene: TRBV5-1
CDR3nt: TGTGCCAGCAGTTTCGGGGGGGCACCCATATCCAGTCAGCCCCAGCATTTT; CDR3aa: CASSFGGAPISSQPQHF; abundance: .; d_gene: .; j_gene: TRBJ1-5; v_gene: TRBV28
CDR3nt: TGTGCCAGCAGCAAAAAAGATCGAGGGGGAGAATGTTGCGAGCAGTACTTC; CDR3aa: CASSKKDRGGECCEQYF; abundance: .; d_gene: .; j_gene: TRBJ2-7; v_gene: TRBV21-1
CDR3nt: TGTGCCAGCACTGCCAGGCCGACCTACGAGCAGTACTTC; CDR3aa: CASTARPTYEQYF; abundance: .; d_gene: .; j_gene: TRBJ2-7; v_gene: TRBV2
CDR3nt: TGCGCCAGCAGCGGCAGGGGCCCGAACACTGAAGCTTTCTTT; CDR3aa: CASSGRGPNTEAFF; abundance: .; d_gene: .; j_gene: TRBJ1-1; v_gene: TRBV5-1
CDR3nt: TGTGCCAGCAGTGAATTAAACCTAGGCGGGACCCAGTACTTC; CDR3aa: CASSELNLGGTQYF; abundance: once; d_gene: .; j_gene: TRBJ2-5; v_gene: TRBV2
CDR3nt: TGTGCCAGCCGCAGCGACAGCCTGAACACTGAAGCTTTCTTT; CDR3aa: CASRSDSLNTEAFF; abundance: .; d_gene: .; j_gene: TRBJ1-1; v_gene: TRBV27
CDR3nt: TGTGCCAGCAGTAAATGGAACACCGGGGAGCTGTTTTTT; CDR3aa: CASSKWNTGELFF; abundance: .; d_gene: .; j_gene: TRBJ2-2; v_gene: TRBV2
CDR3nt: TGCGCCAGCACACGCACAGGGGCGGGCACAGATACGCAGTATTTT; CDR3aa: CASTRTGAGTDTQYF; abundance: .; d_gene: TRBD1; j_gene: TRBJ2-3; v_gene: TRBV5-1
CDR3nt: TGTGCCAGCAGTCTCCGTGGGGTTAACTCCTATAATTCACCCCTCCACTTT; CDR3aa: CASSLRGVNSYNSPLHF; abundance: .; d_gene: .; j_gene: TRBJ1-6; v_gene: TRBV27
CDR3nt: TGTGCCAGCAGTTACAGGGGGGCCACTTACGAGCAGTACTTC; CDR3aa: CASSYRGATYEQYF; abundance: once; d_gene: .; j_gene: TRBJ2-7; v_gene: TRBV6-5
CDR3nt: TGCGCCAGCAGCCCACAGGGGGCGGAGTATGGCTACACCTTC; CDR3aa: CASSPQGAEYGYTF; abundance: .; d_gene: TRBD1; j_gene: TRBJ1-2; v_gene: TRBV5-1
CDR3nt: TGTGCCAGCAGCCTCGGACAGGGGGGCACCGGGGAGCTGTTTTTT; CDR3aa: CASSLGQGGTGELFF; abundance: .; d_gene: TRBD1; j_gene: TRBJ2-2; v_gene: TRBV5-5
CDR3nt: TGTGCCAGCAGCTGGGGGGTTTCGCCTGTCAGCCCCCCGAACACTGAAGCTTTCTTT; CDR3aa: CASSWGVSPVSPPNTEAFF; abundance: .; d_gene: .; j_gene: TRBJ1-1; v_gene: TRBV7-9
CDR3nt: TGCGCCAGCAGCCTCCACTCAGGGATTATGAACACTGAAGCTTTCTTT; CDR3aa: CASSLHSGIMNTEAFF; abundance: .; d_gene: .; j_gene: TRBJ1-1; v_gene: TRBV5-1